The text below deals with one T cell receptor (beta chain). Its specificity is not known. The data belong to a study of T cells in tumors after PD-1 blockade. The method was immunoSEQ multiplex PCR; TCRdb's version includes in-frame clones alone and lacks a portion of them. The repertoire holds several thousand clones, with around 69% as singletons. The CDR3 length is 15 residues. The V gene's germline CDR1 is MNHEY and CDR2 SVGAGI. V dropped 6 bases and J dropped 5; count of bases not matched to a gene: 9. Study outcomes and limitations: Around 45% of tumor TCR clonotypes were also found in blood. Expanded exhausted CD8+ clones after therapy were mostly novel clonotypes.

The receptor comes from a human donor with basal cell carcinoma. This rearrangement joins TRBV6-5 to TRBJ2-7; 11 bases align to TRBD2. The material was tumor tissue, obtained after anti-PD-1 treatment. The CDR3 coding sequence is TGTGCCAGCAGGGTAGCGGGAGGGCCTGTCGACGAGCAGTACTTC. This gives the protein CASRVAGGPVDEQYF.